This TCR beta chain was profiled in a study of CD8 T cells in ankylosing spondylitis. Study-level points and caveats: Characteristic, it appeared, of ankylosing spondylitis blood was a TCR beta motif of about eight highly homologous variants.

The V and J ends lost 2 bases and 3 bases respectively, with 9 bases between them. CDR3 length: 14 residues. As concerns this clonotype: The antigen remains undetermined.

Quantitative 5'-RACE with molecular barcodes generated TCR beta libraries. TCRdb called the 5' RACE reads again in MiXCR, with one record for every CDR3 protein. The profile shows about 90,000 distinct CDR3 sequences, more than 8.5% of them singletons. J is TRBJ2-3 and V is TRBV12-3 or TRBV12-4; D unclear. The material sequenced was blood, either unsorted or a sorted T cell fraction (not recorded which). The source is a male donor with ankylosing spondylitis. The CDR3 spells CASSLSWTTDTQYF. The DNA for the CDR3 is TGTGCCAGCAGTTTAAGTTGGACGACAGATACGCAGTATTTT.